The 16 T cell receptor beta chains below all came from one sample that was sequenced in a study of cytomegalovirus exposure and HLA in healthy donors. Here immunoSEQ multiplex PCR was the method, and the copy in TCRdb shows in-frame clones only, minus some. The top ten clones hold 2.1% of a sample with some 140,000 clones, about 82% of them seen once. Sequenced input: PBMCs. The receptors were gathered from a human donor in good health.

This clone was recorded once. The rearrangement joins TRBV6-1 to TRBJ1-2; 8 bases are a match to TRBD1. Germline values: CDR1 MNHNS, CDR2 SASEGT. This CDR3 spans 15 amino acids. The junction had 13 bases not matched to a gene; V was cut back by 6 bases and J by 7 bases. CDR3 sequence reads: CASRRQGMGLIGYTF. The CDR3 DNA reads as TGTGCCAGCAGGAGACAGGGGATGGGCTTAATTGGCTACACCTTC.

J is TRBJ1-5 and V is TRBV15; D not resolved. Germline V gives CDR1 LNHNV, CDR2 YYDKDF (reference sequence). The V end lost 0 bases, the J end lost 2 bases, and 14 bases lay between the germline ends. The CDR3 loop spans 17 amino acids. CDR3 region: CATSRDMASRGNQPQHF. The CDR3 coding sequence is TGTGCCACCAGCAGAGATATGGCCTCTCGGGGCAATCAGCCCCAGCATTTT.

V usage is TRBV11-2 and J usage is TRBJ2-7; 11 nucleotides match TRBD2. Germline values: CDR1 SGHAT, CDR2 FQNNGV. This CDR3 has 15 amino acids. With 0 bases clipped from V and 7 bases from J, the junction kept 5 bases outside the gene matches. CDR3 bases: TGTGCCAGCAGCTTAGAACTAGCGGGAGCACTTGAGCAGTACTTC. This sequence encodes CASSLELAGALEQYF.

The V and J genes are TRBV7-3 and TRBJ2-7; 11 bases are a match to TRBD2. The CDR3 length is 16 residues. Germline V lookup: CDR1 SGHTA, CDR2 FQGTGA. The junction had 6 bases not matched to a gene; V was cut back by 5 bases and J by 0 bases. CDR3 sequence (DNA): TGTGCCAGCAGCCTAAGACTAGCGGGAATCTCCTACGAGCAGTACTTC. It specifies CASSLRLAGISYEQYF.

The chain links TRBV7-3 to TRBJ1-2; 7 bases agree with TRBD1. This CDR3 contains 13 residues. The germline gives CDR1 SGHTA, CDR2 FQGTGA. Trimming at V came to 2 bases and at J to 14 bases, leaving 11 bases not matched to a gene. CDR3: CASSLSSGTEWTF. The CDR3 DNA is TGTGCCAGCAGCTTATCGTCCGGGACAGAGTGGACCTTC.

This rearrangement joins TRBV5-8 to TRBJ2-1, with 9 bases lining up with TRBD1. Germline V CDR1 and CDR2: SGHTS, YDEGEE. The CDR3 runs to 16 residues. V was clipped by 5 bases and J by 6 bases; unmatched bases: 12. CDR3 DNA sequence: TGTGCCAGCAGTCCTACTACAGGGGGCAGGCGCAATGAGCAGTTCTTC. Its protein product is CASSPTTGGRRNEQFF.

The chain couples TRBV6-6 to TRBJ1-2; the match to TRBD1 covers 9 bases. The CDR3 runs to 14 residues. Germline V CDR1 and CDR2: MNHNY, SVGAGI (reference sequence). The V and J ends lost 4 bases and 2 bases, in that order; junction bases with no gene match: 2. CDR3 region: CASSSGQGNYGYTF. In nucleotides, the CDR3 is TGTGCCAGCAGTTCCGGACAGGGGAACTATGGCTACACCTTC.

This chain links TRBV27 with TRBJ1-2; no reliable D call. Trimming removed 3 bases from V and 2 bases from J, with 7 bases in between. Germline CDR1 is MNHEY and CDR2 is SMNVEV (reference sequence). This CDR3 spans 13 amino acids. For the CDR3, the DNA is TGTGCCAGCAGTTTTGGGGAGAACTATGGCTACACCTTC. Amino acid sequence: CASSFGENYGYTF.

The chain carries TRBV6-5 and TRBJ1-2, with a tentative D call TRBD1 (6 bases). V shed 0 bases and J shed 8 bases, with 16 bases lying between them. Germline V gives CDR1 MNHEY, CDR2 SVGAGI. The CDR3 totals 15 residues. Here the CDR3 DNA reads TGTGCCAGCAGTTACTCGGCCCGGGACATAGAAGGCTACACCTTC. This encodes CASSYSARDIEGYTF.

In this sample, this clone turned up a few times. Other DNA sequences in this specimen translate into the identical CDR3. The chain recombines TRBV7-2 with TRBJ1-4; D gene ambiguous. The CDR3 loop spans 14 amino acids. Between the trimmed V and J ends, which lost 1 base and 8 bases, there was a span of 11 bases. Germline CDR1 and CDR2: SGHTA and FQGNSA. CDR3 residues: CASSLDRGREKLFF. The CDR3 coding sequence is TGTGCCAGCAGCTTAGATCGAGGGAGAGAAAAACTGTTTTTT.

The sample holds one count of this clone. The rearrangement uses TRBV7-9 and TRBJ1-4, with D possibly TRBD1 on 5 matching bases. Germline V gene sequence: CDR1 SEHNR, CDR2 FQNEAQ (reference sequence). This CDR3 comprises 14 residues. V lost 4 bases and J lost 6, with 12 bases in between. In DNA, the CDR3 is TGTGCCAGCAGCTCCTACAGGCCCGATGAAAAACTGTTTTTT. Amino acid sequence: CASSSYRPDEKLFF.

The chain's CDR3 is CASSIDREPSYEQYF. As DNA, the CDR3 is TGTGCCAGTAGTATAGACCGGGAGCCCTCCTACGAGCAGTACTTC. The chain employs TRBV19 and TRBJ2-7; D may be TRBD2 (6 bases). V dropped 0 bases and J dropped 0 bases, with 9 bases sitting between them. The CDR3 has 15 amino acids. Germline loops: CDR1 LNHDA, CDR2 SQIVND (reference sequence).

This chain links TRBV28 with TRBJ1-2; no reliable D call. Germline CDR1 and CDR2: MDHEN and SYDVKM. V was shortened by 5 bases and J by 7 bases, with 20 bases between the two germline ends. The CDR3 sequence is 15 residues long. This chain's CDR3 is CASSNMDLDMSGYTF. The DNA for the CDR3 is TGTGCCAGCAGTAATATGGATCTCGACATGAGTGGCTACACCTTC.

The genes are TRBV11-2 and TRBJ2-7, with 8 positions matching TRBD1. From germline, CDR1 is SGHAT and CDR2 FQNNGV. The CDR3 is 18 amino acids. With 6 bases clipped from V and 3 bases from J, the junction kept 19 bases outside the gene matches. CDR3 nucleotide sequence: TGTGCCAGCAGTTCTTACCCCCTGGGGACAGGAATTTTCTACGAGCAGTACTTC. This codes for CASSSYPLGTGIFYEQYF.

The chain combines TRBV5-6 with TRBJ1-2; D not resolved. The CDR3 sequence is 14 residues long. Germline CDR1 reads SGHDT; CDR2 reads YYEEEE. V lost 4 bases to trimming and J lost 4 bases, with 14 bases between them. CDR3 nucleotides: TGTGCCAGCAGCATCGGACTGGACGTCTATGGCTACACCTTC. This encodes CASSIGLDVYGYTF.

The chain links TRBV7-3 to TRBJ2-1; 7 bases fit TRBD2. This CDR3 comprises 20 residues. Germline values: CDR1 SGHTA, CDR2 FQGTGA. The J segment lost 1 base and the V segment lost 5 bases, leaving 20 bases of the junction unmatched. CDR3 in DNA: TGTGCCAGCAGCATATCCGGGACTACCCTGACCATGTCGTCCTACAATGAGCAGTTCTTC. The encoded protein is CASSISGTTLTMSSYNEQFF.